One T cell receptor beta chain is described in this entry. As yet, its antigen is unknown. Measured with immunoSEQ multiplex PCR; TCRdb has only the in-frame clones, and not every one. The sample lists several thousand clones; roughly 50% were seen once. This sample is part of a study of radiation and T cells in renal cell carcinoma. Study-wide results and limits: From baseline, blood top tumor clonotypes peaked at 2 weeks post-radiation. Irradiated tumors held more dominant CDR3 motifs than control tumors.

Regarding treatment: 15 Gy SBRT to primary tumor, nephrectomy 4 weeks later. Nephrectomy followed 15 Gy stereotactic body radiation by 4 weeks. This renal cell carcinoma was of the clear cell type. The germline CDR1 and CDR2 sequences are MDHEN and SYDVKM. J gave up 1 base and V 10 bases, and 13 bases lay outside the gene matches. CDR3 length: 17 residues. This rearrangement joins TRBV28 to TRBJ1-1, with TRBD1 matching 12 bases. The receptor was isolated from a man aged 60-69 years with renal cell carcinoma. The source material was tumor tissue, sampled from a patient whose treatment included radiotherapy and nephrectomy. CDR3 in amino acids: CATGTGGARYKNTEAFF. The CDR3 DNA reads TGTGCCACCGGGACAGGGGGCGCGAGGTACAAGAACACTGAAGCTTTCTTT.